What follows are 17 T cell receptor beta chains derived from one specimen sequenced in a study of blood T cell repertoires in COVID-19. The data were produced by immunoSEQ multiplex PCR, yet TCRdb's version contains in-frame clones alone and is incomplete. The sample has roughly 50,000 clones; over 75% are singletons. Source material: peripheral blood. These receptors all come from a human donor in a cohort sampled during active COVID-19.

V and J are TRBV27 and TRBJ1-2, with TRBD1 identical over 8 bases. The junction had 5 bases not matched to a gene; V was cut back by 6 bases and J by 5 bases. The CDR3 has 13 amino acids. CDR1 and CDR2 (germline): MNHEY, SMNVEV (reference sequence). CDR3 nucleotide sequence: TGTGCCAGCAGACTAGACAGGGGTTATGGCTACACCTTC. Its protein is CASRLDRGYGYTF.

The CDR3: CASRGDSTDTQYF. The CDR3 DNA reads TGTGCCAGTAGAGGGGATAGCACAGATACGCAGTATTTT. The chain combines TRBV19 with TRBJ2-3; the D gene is possibly TRBD1 (5 bases). Germline loops: CDR1 LNHDA, CDR2 SQIVND (reference sequence). CDR3 length: 13 residues. Deletions cut 6 bases from V and 0 bases from J, with 7 bases between.

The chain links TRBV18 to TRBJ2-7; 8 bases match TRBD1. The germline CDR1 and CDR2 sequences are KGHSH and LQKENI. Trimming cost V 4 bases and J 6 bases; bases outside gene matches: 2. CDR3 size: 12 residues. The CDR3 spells CASSLDRGEQYF. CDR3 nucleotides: TGTGCCAGCTCACTAGACAGGGGCGAGCAGTACTTC.

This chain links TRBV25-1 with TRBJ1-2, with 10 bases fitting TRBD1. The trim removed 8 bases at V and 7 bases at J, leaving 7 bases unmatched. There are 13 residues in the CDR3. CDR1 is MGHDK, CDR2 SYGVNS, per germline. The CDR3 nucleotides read TGTGCCAGCGCACGGACAGGGGGTATTGGCTACACCTTC. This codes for CASARTGGIGYTF.

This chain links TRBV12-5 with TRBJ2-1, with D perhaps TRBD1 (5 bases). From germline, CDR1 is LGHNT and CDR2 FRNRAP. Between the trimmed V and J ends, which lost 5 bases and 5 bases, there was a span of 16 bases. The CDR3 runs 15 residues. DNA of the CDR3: TGTGCTAGTGGTCAGGACACGACTGCGGACAATGAGCAGTTCTTC. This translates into CASGQDTTADNEQFF.

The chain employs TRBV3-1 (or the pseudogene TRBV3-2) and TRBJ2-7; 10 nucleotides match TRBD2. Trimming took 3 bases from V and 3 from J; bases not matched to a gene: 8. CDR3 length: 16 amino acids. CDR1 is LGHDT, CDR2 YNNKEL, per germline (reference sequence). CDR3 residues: CASSQGAGGPVYEQYF. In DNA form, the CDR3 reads TGTGCCAGCAGCCAGGGAGCGGGAGGGCCGGTCTACGAGCAGTACTTC.

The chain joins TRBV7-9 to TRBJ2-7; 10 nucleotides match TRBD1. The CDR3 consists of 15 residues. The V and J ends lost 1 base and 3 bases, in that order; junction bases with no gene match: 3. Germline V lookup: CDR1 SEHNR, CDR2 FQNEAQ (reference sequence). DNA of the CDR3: TGTGCCAGCAGCTTAGTTGGACAGGGGGGCTACGAGCAGTACTTC. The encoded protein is CASSLVGQGGYEQYF. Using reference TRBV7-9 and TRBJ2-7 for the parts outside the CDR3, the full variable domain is DTGVSQNPRHKITKRGQNVTFRCDPISEHNRLYWYRQTLGQGPEFLTYFQNEAQLEKSRLLSDRFSAERPKGSFSTLEIQRTEQGDSAMYLCASSLVGQGGYEQYFGPGTRLTVT.

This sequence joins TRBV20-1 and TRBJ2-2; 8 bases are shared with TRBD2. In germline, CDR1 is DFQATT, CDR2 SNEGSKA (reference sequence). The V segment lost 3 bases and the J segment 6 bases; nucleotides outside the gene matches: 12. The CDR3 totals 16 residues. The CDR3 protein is CSASYRGGEGAGELFF. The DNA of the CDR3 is TGCAGTGCTAGTTACCGGGGGGGCGAAGGGGCCGGGGAGCTGTTTTTT.

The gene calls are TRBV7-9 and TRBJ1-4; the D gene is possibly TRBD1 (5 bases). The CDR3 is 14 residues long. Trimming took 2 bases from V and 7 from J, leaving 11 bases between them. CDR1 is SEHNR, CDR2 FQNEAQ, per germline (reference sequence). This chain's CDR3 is CASSLRQGGEKLFF. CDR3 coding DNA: TGTGCCAGCAGCTTACGCCAGGGTGGTGAAAAACTGTTTTTT.

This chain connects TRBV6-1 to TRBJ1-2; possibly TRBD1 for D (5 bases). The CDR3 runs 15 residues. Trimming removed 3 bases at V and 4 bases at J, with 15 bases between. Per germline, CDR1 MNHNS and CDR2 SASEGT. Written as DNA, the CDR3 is TGTGCCAGCAGTGACAGGGTGGATGCGCTCTATGGCTACACCTTC. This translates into CASSDRVDALYGYTF.

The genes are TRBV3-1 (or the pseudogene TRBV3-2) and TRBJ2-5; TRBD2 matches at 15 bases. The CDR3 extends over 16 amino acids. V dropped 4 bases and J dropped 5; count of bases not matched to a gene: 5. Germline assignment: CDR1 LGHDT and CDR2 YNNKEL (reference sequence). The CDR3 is CASSPRTSGRGETQYF. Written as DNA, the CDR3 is TGTGCCAGCAGCCCCCGGACTAGCGGGAGGGGGGAGACCCAGTACTTC.

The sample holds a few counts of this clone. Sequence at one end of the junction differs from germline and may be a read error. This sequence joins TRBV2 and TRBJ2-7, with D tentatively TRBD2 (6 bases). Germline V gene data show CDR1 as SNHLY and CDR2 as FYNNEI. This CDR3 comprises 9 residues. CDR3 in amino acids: CASSPGDRF. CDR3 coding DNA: TGTGCCAGCAGCCCGGGGGATCGCTTC.

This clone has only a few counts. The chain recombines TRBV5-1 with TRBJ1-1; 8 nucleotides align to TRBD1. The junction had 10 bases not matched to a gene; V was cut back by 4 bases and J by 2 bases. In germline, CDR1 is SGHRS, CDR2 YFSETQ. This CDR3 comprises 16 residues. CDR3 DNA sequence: TGCGCCAGCAGCGCGTCAACAGGGGGAAGTAACACTGAAGCTTTCTTT. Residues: CASSASTGGSNTEAFF.

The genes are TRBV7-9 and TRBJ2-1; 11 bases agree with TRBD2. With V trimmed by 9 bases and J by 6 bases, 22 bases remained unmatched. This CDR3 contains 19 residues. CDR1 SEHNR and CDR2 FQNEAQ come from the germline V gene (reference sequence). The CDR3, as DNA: TGTGCCAGGACCTTGGGGGGGACCTTAGCGGGAGGGCCTAGCAATGAGCAGTTCTTC. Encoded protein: CARTLGGTLAGGPSNEQFF.

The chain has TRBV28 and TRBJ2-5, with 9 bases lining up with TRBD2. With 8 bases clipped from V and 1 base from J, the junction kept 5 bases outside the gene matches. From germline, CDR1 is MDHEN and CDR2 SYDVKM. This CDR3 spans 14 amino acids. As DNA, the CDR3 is TGTGCCAGCCTCGCGGGGGGGCCCCAAGAGACCCAGTACTTC. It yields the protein CASLAGGPQETQYF.

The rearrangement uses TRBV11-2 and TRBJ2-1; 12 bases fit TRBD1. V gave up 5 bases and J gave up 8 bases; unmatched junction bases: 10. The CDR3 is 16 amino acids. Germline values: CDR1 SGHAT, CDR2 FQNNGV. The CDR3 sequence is CASSPRGQGARDEQFF. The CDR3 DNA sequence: TGTGCCAGCAGCCCCCGGGGACAGGGGGCGCGGGATGAGCAGTTCTTC.

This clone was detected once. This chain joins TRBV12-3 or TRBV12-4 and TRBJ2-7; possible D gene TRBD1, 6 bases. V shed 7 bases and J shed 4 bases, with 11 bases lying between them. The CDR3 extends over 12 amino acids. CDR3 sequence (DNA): TGTGCCAGCACCAGGGGTGGGTACGAGCAGTACTTC. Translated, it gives CASTRGGYEQYF.